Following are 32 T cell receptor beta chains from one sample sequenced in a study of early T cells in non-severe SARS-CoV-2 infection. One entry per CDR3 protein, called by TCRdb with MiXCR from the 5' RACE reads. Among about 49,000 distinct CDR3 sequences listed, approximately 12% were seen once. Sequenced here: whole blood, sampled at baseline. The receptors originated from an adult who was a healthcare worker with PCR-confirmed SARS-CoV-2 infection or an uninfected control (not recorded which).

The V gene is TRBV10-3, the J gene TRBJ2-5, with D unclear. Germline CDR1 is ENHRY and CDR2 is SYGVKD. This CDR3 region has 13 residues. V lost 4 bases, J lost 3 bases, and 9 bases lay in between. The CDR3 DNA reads TGTGCCATCAGTGGCCTGGATAAAGAGACCCAGTACTTC. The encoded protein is CAISGLDKETQYF.

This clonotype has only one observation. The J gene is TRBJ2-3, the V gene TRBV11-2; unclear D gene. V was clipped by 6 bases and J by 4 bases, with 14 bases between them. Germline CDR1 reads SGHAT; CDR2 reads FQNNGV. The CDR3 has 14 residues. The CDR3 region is CASRPLLGSDTQYF. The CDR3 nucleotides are TGTGCCAGCAGACCTCTTCTTGGGTCAGATACGCAGTATTTT.

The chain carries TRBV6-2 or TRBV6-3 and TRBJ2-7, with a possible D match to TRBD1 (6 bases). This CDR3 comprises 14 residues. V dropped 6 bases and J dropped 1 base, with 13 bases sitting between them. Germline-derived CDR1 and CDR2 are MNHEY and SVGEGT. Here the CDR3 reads CASSNRVFSYEQYF. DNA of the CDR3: TGTGCCAGCAGCAACAGGGTCTTTTCCTACGAGCAGTACTTC.

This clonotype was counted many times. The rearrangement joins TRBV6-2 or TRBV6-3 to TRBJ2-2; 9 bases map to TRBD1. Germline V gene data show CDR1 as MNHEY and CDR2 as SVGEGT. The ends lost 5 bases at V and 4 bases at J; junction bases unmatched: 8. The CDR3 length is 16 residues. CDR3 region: CASSPRGTGSTGELFF. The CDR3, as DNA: TGTGCCAGCAGTCCACGGGGGACAGGGAGCACCGGGGAGCTGTTTTTT.

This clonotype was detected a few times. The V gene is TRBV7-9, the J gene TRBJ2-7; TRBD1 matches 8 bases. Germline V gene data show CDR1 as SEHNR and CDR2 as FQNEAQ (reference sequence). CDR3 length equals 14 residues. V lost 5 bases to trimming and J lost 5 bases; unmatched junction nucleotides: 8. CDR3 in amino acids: CASSGQGDFNEQYF. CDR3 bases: TGTGCCAGCAGCGGACAGGGCGACTTCAACGAGCAGTACTTC.

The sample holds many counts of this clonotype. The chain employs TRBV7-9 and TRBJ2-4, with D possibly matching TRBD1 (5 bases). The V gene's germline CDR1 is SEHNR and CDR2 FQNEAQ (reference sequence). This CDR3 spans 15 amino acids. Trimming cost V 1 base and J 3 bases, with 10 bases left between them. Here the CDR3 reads CASSLGTLGKNIQYF. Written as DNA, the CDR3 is TGTGCCAGCAGCTTAGGGACATTGGGCAAAAACATTCAGTACTTC.

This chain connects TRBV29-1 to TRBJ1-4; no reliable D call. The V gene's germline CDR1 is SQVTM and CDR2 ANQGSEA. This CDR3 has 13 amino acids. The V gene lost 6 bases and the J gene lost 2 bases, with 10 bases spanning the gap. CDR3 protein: CSVGSMTNEKLFF. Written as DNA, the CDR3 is TGCAGCGTAGGATCGATGACTAATGAAAAACTGTTTTTT.

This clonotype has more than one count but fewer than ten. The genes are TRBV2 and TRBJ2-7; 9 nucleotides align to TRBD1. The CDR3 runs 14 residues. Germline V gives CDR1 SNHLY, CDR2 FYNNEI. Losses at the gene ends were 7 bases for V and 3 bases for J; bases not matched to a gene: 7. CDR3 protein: CASKPGQGGYEQYF. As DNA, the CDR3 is TGTGCCAGCAAACCGGGACAGGGTGGCTACGAGCAGTACTTC.

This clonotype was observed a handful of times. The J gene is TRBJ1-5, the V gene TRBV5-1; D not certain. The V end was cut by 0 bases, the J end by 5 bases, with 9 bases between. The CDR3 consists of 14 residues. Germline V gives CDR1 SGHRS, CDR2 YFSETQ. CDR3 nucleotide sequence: TGCGCCAGCAGCTTGGACCAAGGAGATCAGCCCCAGCATTTT. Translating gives CASSLDQGDQPQHF.

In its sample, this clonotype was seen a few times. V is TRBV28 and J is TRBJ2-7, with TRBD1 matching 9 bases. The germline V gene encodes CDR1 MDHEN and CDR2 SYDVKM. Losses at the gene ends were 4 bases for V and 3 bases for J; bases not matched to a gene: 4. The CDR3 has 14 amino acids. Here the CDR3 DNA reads TGTGCCAGCAGTTCGGGACAGGGTATCTACGAGCAGTACTTC. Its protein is CASSSGQGIYEQYF.

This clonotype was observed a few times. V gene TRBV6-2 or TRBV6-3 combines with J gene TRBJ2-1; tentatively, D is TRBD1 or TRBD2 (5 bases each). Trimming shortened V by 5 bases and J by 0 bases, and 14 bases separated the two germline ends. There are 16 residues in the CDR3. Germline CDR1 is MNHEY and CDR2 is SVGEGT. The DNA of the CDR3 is TGTGCCAGCAGTGACCCCGGGACCCGCTCCTACAATGAGCAGTTCTTC. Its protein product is CASSDPGTRSYNEQFF.

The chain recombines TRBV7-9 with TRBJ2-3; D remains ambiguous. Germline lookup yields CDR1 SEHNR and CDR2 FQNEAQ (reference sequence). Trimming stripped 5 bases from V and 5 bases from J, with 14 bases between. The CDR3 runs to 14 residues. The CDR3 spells CASSRPNAEDTQYF. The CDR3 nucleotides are TGTGCCAGCAGCAGACCAAACGCGGAAGATACGCAGTATTTT.

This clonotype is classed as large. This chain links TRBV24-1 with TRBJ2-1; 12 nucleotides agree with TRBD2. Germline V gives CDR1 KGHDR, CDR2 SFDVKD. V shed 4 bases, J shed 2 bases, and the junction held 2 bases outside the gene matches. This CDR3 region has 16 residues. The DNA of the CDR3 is TGTGCCACCAGTGAAGGACTAGCGGGGCCCTACAATGAGCAGTTCTTC. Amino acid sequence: CATSEGLAGPYNEQFF.

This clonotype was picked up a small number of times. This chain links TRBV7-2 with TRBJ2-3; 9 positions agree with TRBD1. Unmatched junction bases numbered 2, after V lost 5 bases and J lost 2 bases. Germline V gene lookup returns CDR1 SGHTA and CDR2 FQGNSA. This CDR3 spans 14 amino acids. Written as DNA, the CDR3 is TGTGCCAGCAGCAGGGACAGGGACACAGATACGCAGTATTTT. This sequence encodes CASSRDRDTDTQYF.

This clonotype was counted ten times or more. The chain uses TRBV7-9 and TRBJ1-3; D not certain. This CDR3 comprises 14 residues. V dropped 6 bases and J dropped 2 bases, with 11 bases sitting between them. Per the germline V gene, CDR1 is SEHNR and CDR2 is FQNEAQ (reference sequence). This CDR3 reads CASRPEGTGNTIYF. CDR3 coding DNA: TGTGCCAGCAGACCCGAAGGAACTGGAAACACCATATATTTT. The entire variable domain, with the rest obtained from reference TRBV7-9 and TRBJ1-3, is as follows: DTGVSQNPRHKITKRGQNVTFRCDPISEHNRLYWYRQTLGQGPEFLTYFQNEAQLEKSRLLSDRFSAERPKGSFSTLEIQRTEQGDSAMYLCASRPEGTGNTIYFGEGSWLTVV.

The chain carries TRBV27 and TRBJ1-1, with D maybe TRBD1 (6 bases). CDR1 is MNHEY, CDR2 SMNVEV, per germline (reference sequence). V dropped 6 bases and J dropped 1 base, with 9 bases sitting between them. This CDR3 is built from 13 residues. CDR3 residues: CASRFRGNTEAFF. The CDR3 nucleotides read TGTGCCAGCAGATTCAGGGGGAACACTGAAGCTTTCTTT.

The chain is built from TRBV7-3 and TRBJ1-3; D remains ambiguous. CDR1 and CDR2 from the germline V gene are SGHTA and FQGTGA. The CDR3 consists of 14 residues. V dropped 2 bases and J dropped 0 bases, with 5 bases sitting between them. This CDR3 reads CASSLSHSGNTIYF. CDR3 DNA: TGTGCCAGCAGCTTATCCCACTCTGGAAACACCATATATTTT.

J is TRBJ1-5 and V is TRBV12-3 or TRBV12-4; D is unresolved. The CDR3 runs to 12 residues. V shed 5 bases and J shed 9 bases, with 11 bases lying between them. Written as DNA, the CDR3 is TGTGCCAGCAGTGCCCGGGTCGGGCCCCAGCATTTT. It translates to CASSARVGPQHF.

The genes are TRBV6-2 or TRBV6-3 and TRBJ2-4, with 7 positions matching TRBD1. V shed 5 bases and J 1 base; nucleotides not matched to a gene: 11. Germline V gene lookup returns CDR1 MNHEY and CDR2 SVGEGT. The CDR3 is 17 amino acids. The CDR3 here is CASSTQQGTLAKNIQYF. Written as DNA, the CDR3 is TGTGCCAGCAGTACTCAACAGGGGACCCTGGCCAAAAACATTCAGTACTTC.

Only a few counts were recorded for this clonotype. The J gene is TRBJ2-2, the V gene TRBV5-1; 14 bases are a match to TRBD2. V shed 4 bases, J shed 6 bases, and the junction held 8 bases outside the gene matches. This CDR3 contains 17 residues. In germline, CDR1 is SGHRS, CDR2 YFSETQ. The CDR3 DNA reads TGCGCCAGCAGCCCGGGGACTAGCGGGAGAGGAGCCGGGGAGCTGTTTTTT. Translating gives CASSPGTSGRGAGELFF.

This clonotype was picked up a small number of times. In DNA, the CDR3 is TGTGCCAGCAGGCGGGAGGCTGGGGCCAACGTCCTGACTTTC. Protein product: CASRREAGANVLTF. The rearrangement links TRBV7-2 to TRBJ2-6, with 8 bases matching TRBD2. The CDR3 consists of 14 residues. The germline gives CDR1 SGHTA, CDR2 FQGNSA. V shed 6 bases and J 2 bases; nucleotides not matched to a gene: 0.

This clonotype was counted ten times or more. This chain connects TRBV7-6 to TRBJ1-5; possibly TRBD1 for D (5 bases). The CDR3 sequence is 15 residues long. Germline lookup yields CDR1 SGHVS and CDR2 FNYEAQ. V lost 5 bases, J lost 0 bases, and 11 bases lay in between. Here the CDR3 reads CASSRDSISNQPQHF. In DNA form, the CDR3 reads TGTGCCAGCAGCCGAGACAGTATTAGCAATCAGCCCCAGCATTTT.

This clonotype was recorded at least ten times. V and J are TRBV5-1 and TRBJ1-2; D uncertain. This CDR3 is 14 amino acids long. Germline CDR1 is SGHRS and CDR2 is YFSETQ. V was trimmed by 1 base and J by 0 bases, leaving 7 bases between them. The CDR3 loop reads CASSLLTANYGYTF. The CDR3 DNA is TGCGCCAGCAGCTTGCTCACGGCTAACTATGGCTACACCTTC.

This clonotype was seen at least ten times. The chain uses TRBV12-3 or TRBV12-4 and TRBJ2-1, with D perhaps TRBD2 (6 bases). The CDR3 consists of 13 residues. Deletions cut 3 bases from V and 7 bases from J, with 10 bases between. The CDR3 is CASSFRLENEQFF. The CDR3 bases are TGTGCCAGCAGTTTTCGACTAGAGAATGAGCAGTTCTTC.

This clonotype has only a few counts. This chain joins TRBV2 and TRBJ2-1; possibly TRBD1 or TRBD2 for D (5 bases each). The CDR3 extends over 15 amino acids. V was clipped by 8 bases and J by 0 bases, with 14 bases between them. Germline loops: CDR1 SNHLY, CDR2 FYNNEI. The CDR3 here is CASGDGGSSYNEQFF. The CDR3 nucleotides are TGTGCCAGCGGGGACGGTGGGAGCTCCTACAATGAGCAGTTCTTC.

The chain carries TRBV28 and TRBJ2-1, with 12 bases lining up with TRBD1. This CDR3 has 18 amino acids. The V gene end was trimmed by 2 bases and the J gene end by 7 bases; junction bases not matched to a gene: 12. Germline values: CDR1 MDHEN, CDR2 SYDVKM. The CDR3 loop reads CASSLRGRGQGARNEQFF. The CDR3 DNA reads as TGTGCCAGCAGTTTACGGGGCCGGGGACAGGGGGCACGGAATGAGCAGTTCTTC. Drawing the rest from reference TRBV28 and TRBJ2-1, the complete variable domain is DVKVTQSSRYLVKRTGEKVFLECVQDMDHENMFWYRQDPGLGLRLIYFSYDVKMKEKGDIPEGYSVSREKKERFSLILESASTNQTSMYLCASSLRGRGQGARNEQFFGPGTRLTVL.

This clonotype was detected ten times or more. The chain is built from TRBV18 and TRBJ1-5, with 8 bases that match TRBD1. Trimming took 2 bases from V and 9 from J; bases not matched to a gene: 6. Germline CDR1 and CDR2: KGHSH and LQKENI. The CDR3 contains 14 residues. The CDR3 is CASSPTQGDAPQHF. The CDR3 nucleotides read TGTGCCAGCTCACCAACACAGGGGGATGCGCCCCAGCATTTT.

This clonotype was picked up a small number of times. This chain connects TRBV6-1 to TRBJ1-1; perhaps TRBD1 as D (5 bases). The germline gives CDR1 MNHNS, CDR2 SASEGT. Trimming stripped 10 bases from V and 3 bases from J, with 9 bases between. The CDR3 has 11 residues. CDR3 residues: CATTRDTEAFF. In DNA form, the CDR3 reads TGTGCCACCACCAGGGACACTGAAGCTTTCTTT.

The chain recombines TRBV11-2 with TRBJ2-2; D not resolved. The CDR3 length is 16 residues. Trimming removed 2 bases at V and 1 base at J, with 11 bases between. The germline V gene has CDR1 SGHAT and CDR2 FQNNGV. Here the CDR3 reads CASSLLGSLNTGELFF. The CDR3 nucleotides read TGTGCCAGCAGCTTATTGGGCAGCCTGAACACCGGGGAGCTGTTTTTT. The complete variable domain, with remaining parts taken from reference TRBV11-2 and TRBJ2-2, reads EAGVAQSPRYKIIEKRQSVAFWCNPISGHATLYWYQQILGQGPKLLIQFQNNGVVDDSQLPKDRFSAERLKGVDSTLKIQPAKLEDSAVYLCASSLLGSLNTGELFFGEGSRLTVL.

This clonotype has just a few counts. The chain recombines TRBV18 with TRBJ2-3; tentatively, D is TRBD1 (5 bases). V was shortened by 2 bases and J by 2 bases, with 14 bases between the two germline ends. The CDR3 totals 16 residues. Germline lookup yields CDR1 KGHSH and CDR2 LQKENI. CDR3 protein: CASSPTAGRNTDTQYF. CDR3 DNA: TGTGCCAGCTCACCAACGGCAGGGCGAAACACAGATACGCAGTATTTT. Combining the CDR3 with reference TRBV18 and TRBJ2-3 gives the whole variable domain NAGVMQNPRHLVRRRGQEARLRCSPMKGHSHVYWYRQLPEEGLKFMVYLQKENIIDESGMPKERFSAEFPKEGPSILRIQQVVRGDSAAYFCASSPTAGRNTDTQYFGPGTRLTVL.

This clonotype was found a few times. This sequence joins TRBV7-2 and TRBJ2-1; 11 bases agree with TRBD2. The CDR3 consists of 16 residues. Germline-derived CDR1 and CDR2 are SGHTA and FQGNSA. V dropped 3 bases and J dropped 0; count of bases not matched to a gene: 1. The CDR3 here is CASSLGLAASYNEQFF. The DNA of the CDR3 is TGTGCCAGCAGCTTGGGACTAGCGGCCTCCTACAATGAGCAGTTCTTC.

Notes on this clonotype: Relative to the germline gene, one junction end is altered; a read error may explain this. The chain's CDR3 is CTSRSNGGTETQYF. The CDR3, as DNA: TGTACCAGCCGGTCTAACGGGGGTACAGAGACCCAGTACTTC. V gene TRBV11-2 combines with J gene TRBJ2-5; a weak D match, TRBD2 (6 bases). Looked up from germline, CDR1 is SGHAT and CDR2 is FQNNGV. This CDR3 has 14 residues.